The next 27 T cell receptor beta chains were all read from a single sample in a study of response to subunit inactivated influenza vaccine. MiXCR, applied by TCRdb to the RT-PCR reads, yields one record per CDR3 protein. This sample has approximately 500,000 distinct CDR3 sequences; roughly 13% occur once, and the top ten carry 10% to 15%. The sequences come from PBMCs from blood, collected roughly 46 days after vaccination. These receptors all stem from a man aged 45-65 years who received an inactivated influenza vaccine.

This clonotype was counted many times. V and J are TRBV10-3 and TRBJ2-1, with 9 positions matching TRBD1. After removal of 4 bases from V and 6 bases from J, the junction contained 1 base not matched to a gene. This CDR3 is 13 amino acids long. Germline V CDR1 and CDR2: ENHRY, SYGVKD. CDR3 nucleotide sequence: TGTGCCATCAGTGGGACAGGGGCCAATGAGCAGTTCTTC. Translation: CAISGTGANEQFF.

As regards this clonotype: This may arise from a read error, as a much more abundant clone is one base away. V and J are TRBV20-1 and TRBJ1-2; the D is unclear. This CDR3 spans 13 amino acids. The germline V gene has CDR1 DFQATT and CDR2 SNEGSKA (reference sequence). The V and J ends lost 3 bases and 4 bases respectively, with 12 bases between them. CDR3 in DNA: TGCAGTGCTAGCCAATTCCCAACCTATGGCTACACCTTC. Translation gives CSASQFPTYGYTF.

This clonotype was observed a handful of times. This rearrangement joins TRBV10-3 to TRBJ2-3; TRBD2 matches at 9 bases. This CDR3 comprises 15 residues. V dropped 10 bases and J dropped 4; count of bases not matched to a gene: 12. From germline, CDR1 is ENHRY and CDR2 SYGVKD. The CDR3 nucleotides read TGTGCCACCAGATTCATGCGGGAGGGCCCAGATACGCAGTATTTT. Protein sequence: CATRFMREGPDTQYF.

Only a few counts were recorded for this clonotype. The chain is built from TRBV19 and TRBJ2-3; the D is unclear. The length of the CDR3 is 13 residues. V was trimmed by 7 bases and J by 7 bases, leaving 15 bases between them. CDR1 and CDR2 from the germline V gene are LNHDA and SQIVND (reference sequence). The DNA for the CDR3 is TGTGCCAGTACGGCCAGCAGCATGCATACGCAGTATTTT. Translated: CASTASSMHTQYF.

The rearrangement links TRBV23-1 to TRBJ2-7; no clear D. TRBV23-1 is flagged as an ORF with uncertain function. V dropped 4 bases and J dropped 7 bases, with 5 bases sitting between them. The CDR3 contains 10 residues. The CDR3 bases are TGCGCCAGCAGTCGGCGGGAGCAGTACTTC. It specifies CASSRREQYF.

This chain connects TRBV12-3 or TRBV12-4 to TRBJ1-1; D is unclear. V shed 8 bases and J shed 3 bases, with 16 bases lying between them. The CDR3 extends over 14 amino acids. Here the CDR3 reads CASGELDSYTEAFF. The CDR3 DNA is TGTGCCAGCGGGGAATTGGACTCATACACTGAAGCTTTCTTT.

The rearrangement links TRBV7-9 to TRBJ2-1; 7 nucleotides match TRBD1. The CDR3 contains 15 residues. CDR1 is SEHNR and CDR2 is FQNEAQ in the germline V gene (reference sequence). V gave up 5 bases and J gave up 0 bases; unmatched junction bases: 4. CDR3 sequence: CASSPRGRSYNEQFF. The CDR3 bases are TGTGCCAGCAGCCCAAGGGGGCGCTCCTACAATGAGCAGTTCTTC.

This clonotype was seen repeatedly, ten times or more. V is TRBV29-1 and J is TRBJ2-5; a weak D match, TRBD1 (6 bases). V was cut by 3 bases and J by 3 bases, with 8 bases left in between. The CDR3 has 12 residues. Germline V gives CDR1 SQVTM, CDR2 ANQGSEA. The CDR3 DNA follows: TGCAGCGTTGATCGACAGGAAGAGACCCAGTACTTC. This codes for CSVDRQEETQYF.

This clonotype was observed a few times. The rearrangement joins TRBV2 to TRBJ2-5; TRBD1 or TRBD2 may be the D gene (7 bases each). CDR3 length: 16 residues. Germline V lookup: CDR1 SNHLY, CDR2 FYNNEI. V was pared by 0 bases and J by 7 bases, with 18 bases between. The CDR3 sequence: CASSEAGTAKRGTQYF. The DNA of the CDR3 is TGTGCCAGCAGTGAAGCGGGGACAGCCAAGCGGGGGACCCAGTACTTC. Variable domain in full (rest from reference TRBV2 and TRBJ2-5): EPEVTQTPSHQVTQMGQEVILRCVPISNHLYFYWYRQILGQKVEFLVSFYNNEISEKSEIFDDQFSVERPDGSNFTLKIRSTKLEDSAMYFCASSEAGTAKRGTQYFGPGTRLLVL.

The table lists this clonotype with many counts. V is TRBV7-9 and J is TRBJ2-2; D is unclear. Trimming took 1 base from V and 8 from J, leaving 5 bases between them. Looked up from germline, CDR1 is SEHNR and CDR2 is FQNEAQ (reference sequence). The CDR3 runs to 12 residues. This CDR3 is CASSLERGELFF. In DNA, the CDR3 is TGTGCCAGCAGCTTAGAACGAGGGGAGCTGTTTTTT.

This clonotype was observed a few times. This chain uses TRBV9 with TRBJ2-1, with 10 bases aligning to TRBD1. Germline V gene data show CDR1 as SGDLS and CDR2 as YYNGEE. Losses at the gene ends were 0 bases for V and 6 bases for J; bases not matched to a gene: 0. The CDR3 runs to 14 residues. CDR3 in amino acids: CASSVGQGANEQFF. For the CDR3, the DNA is TGTGCCAGCAGCGTAGGACAGGGGGCCAATGAGCAGTTCTTC.

The chain links TRBV20-1 to TRBJ2-7; 10 nucleotides align to TRBD2. In germline, CDR1 is DFQATT, CDR2 SNEGSKA (reference sequence). The CDR3 is 16 residues long. This CDR3 reads CCASRTSGLSGYEQYF. The CDR3 bases are TGCTGCGCTAGCCGGACTAGCGGCTTAAGTGGGTACGAGCAGTACTTC.

The chain uses TRBV18 and TRBJ2-1, with 14 nucleotides matching TRBD2. The CDR3 loop spans 16 amino acids. V dropped 5 bases and J dropped 7; count of bases not matched to a gene: 7. Germline CDR1 KGHSH, CDR2 LQKENI. The CDR3 sequence is CASSFDRLAGGNEQFF. CDR3 sequence (DNA): TGTGCCAGCTCATTCGACCGACTAGCGGGAGGGAATGAGCAGTTCTTC.

This clonotype was detected only a few times. The chain couples TRBV10-3 to TRBJ2-1; TRBD2 aligns across 9 bases. Germline CDR1 ENHRY, CDR2 SYGVKD. CDR3 length equals 18 residues. Trimming at V came to 5 bases and at J to 4 bases, leaving 15 bases not matched to a gene. The CDR3 region is CAISSGAGGRGEYNEQFF. In DNA form, the CDR3 reads TGTGCCATCAGTTCTGGAGCGGGAGGCCGCGGGGAGTACAATGAGCAGTTCTTC.

The table lists this clonotype with many counts. The rearrangement uses TRBV6-1 and TRBJ1-2; 7 bases fit TRBD1. The V gene end was trimmed by 8 bases and the J gene end by 2 bases; junction bases not matched to a gene: 5. Germline V lookup: CDR1 MNHNS, CDR2 SASEGT. The CDR3 runs 13 residues. This CDR3 is CASEPGQNYGYTF. In nucleotides, the CDR3 is TGTGCCAGCGAGCCGGGACAGAACTATGGCTACACCTTC.

The chain recombines TRBV3-1 with TRBJ2-5; 14 nucleotides match TRBD2. The germline CDR1 and CDR2 sequences are LGHDT and YNNKEL (reference sequence). This CDR3 is built from 20 residues. V dropped 2 bases and J dropped 3; count of bases not matched to a gene: 14. The CDR3: CASSQYRPTSGGALKETQYF. DNA for the CDR3: TGTGCCAGCAGCCAATATCGTCCGACTAGCGGGGGGGCTCTTAAAGAGACCCAGTACTTC.

This clonotype was picked up a small number of times. The V call is TRBV20-1, the J call TRBJ1-2; D not resolved. The V gene lost 2 bases and the J gene lost 7 bases, with 11 bases spanning the gap. The germline V gene has CDR1 DFQATT and CDR2 SNEGSKA (reference sequence). The CDR3 is 12 residues long. Here the CDR3 reads CSARLVEVGYTF. The DNA for the CDR3 is TGCAGTGCTAGACTGGTGGAGGTTGGCTACACCTTC.

This clonotype was found a few times. The chain employs TRBV18 and TRBJ2-1; the D gene is possibly TRBD2 (5 bases). Trimming removed 3 bases at V and 1 base at J, with 13 bases between. CDR3 length: 16 residues. Germline V gives CDR1 KGHSH, CDR2 LQKENI. The CDR3: CASSPDFMRSYNEQFF. The CDR3 nucleotides read TGTGCCAGCTCACCGGACTTTATGAGGTCCTACAATGAGCAGTTCTTC.

The chain links TRBV29-1 to TRBJ2-3; D is ambiguous. The V end was cut by 5 bases, the J end by 3 bases, with 18 bases between. The CDR3 covers 15 residues. CDR1 and CDR2 (germline): SQVTM, ANQGSEA. This CDR3 is CSVWGSAAETDTQYF. The DNA for the CDR3 is TGCAGCGTTTGGGGATCGGCGGCGGAGACAGATACGCAGTATTTT.

This sequence joins TRBV4-1 and TRBJ1-2, with 9 bases lining up with TRBD1. With V trimmed by 1 base and J by 0 bases, 6 bases remained unmatched. The CDR3 contains 17 residues. Germline-derived CDR1 and CDR2 are MGHRA and YSYEKL. Here the CDR3 reads CASSQVPTGGTNYGYTF. DNA for the CDR3: TGCGCCAGCAGCCAAGTACCTACAGGGGGCACTAACTATGGCTACACCTTC.

This clonotype was detected a few times. The CDR3 DNA is TGCAGCGCTGCGGACAGGGCTGGCTTCTACGAGCAGTACTTC. As protein: CSAADRAGFYEQYF. This sequence joins TRBV29-1 and TRBJ2-7; TRBD1 matches at 8 bases. The V gene's germline CDR1 is SQVTM and CDR2 ANQGSEA. The CDR3 is 14 residues long. V lost 7 bases, J lost 3 bases, and 11 bases stayed unmatched.

CDR3 bases: TGTGCCAGCAGCCCCACCGTAAGACAGGGAATTAACGGGGAGCTGTTTTTT. It yields the protein CASSPTVRQGINGELFF. V usage is TRBV7-3 and J usage is TRBJ2-2; 7 bases agree with TRBD1. The CDR3 loop spans 17 amino acids. Trimming removed 5 bases from V and 7 bases from J; junction bases left unmatched: 16. Germline lookup yields CDR1 SGHTA and CDR2 FQGTGA.

The chain recombines TRBV4-2 with TRBJ2-1; no clear D gene. The CDR3 totals 16 residues. V was shortened by 3 bases and J by 0 bases, with 12 bases between the two germline ends. Germline assignment: CDR1 LGHNA and CDR2 YNFKEQ. The CDR3 coding sequence is TGTGCCAGCAGCCAGGACGTGGATCGCTCCTACAATGAGCAGTTCTTC. It is translated as CASSQDVDRSYNEQFF.

This clonotype was observed a handful of times. The rearrangement links TRBV5-6 to TRBJ1-1; the D gene is possibly TRBD1 (6 bases). V was trimmed by 3 bases and J by 0 bases, leaving 12 bases between them. Germline V gives CDR1 SGHDT, CDR2 YYEEEE. This CDR3 comprises 15 residues. The CDR3 DNA sequence: TGTGCCAGCAGCTCCCGACAGGCGTTGAACACTGAAGCTTTCTTT. Its translation is CASSSRQALNTEAFF.

The CDR3 coding sequence is TGTGCCAGCAGCTTTATAGGGAATAAAGAAAAACTGTTTTTT. It translates to CASSFIGNKEKLFF. The chain has TRBV7-9 and TRBJ1-4; no clear D. Deletions cut 3 bases from V and 8 bases from J, with 13 bases between. This CDR3 spans 14 amino acids. Germline lookup yields CDR1 SEHNR and CDR2 FQNEAQ (reference sequence).

The chain uses TRBV10-3 and TRBJ2-5; 10 bases line up with TRBD2. The CDR3 has 14 residues. Germline V lookup: CDR1 ENHRY, CDR2 SYGVKD. V dropped 6 bases and J dropped 1; count of bases not matched to a gene: 2. The DNA of the CDR3 is TGTGCCATCAGCTCTAGCGGGGGCCAAGAGACCCAGTACTTC. Residues: CAISSSGGQETQYF.

The table lists this clonotype with a few counts. V is TRBV2 and J is TRBJ2-7; weak D call: TRBD2 (6 bases). The CDR3 length is 13 residues. Trimming removed 11 bases at V and 0 bases at J, with 14 bases between. Looked up from germline, CDR1 is SNHLY and CDR2 is FYNNEI. In nucleotides, the CDR3 is TGTGCCGGAACGGGACTGAGCTCCTACGAGCAGTACTTC. Its translation is CAGTGLSSYEQYF.